This entry lists 27 T cell receptor beta chains sequenced from one sample in a study of OX40 agonist ivuxolimab in advanced cancers. TCRdb's copy holds only in-frame clones and misses some; the assay was immunoSEQ multiplex PCR. Of some 100,000 clones detected, around 93% appear once; the ten largest clones hold about 0.49%. The input for sequencing was CD4+ or CD8+ T cells sorted from blood, taken in a trial of the OX40 agonist ivuxolimab. These receptors all come from an adult with an advanced solid tumor such as melanoma, head and neck, liver or kidney cancer.

This clone was recorded only once. The chain recombines TRBV11-1 with TRBJ2-5, with D possibly being TRBD1 (6 bases). V dropped 5 bases and J dropped 2 bases, with 12 bases sitting between them. The CDR3 covers 14 residues. Per the germline V gene, CDR1 is SGHAT and CDR2 is FQDESV (reference sequence). The CDR3 spells CASSIQGSQETQYF. The DNA of the CDR3 is TGTGCCAGCAGCATACAGGGTTCTCAAGAGACCCAGTACTTC.

This clone has just one count. V is TRBV7-2 and J is TRBJ2-3, with D tentatively TRBD1 (6 bases). The CDR3 is 13 residues long. V dropped 5 bases and J dropped 4 bases, with 10 bases sitting between them. The germline V gene encodes CDR1 SGHTA and CDR2 FQGNSA. The CDR3: CASSVNRADTQYF. CDR3 sequence (DNA): TGTGCCAGCAGCGTAAACAGGGCAGATACGCAGTATTTT. The variable domain in full, completed from reference TRBV7-2 and TRBJ2-3, reads GAGVSQSPSNKVTEKGKDVELRCDPISGHTALYWYRQSLGQGLEFLIYFQGNSAPDKSGLPSDRFSAERTGGSVSTLTIQRTQQEDSAVYLCASSVNRADTQYFGPGTRLTVL.

The chain couples TRBV27 to TRBJ2-7, with D possibly being TRBD1 (6 bases). The CDR3 extends over 13 amino acids. From germline, CDR1 is MNHEY and CDR2 SMNVEV (reference sequence). V lost 5 bases, J lost 2 bases, and 10 bases lay in between. CDR3 sequence reads: CASSKGETYEQYF. In DNA, the CDR3 is TGTGCCAGCAGTAAGGGGGAGACCTACGAGCAGTACTTC.

This clone has a single count. The chain has TRBV4-3 and TRBJ2-1; the D is unclear. V was clipped by 0 bases and J by 8 bases, with 14 bases between them. The CDR3 extends over 15 amino acids. Germline lookup yields CDR1 LGHNA and CDR2 YSLEER. CDR3 residues: CASSQDLARGDEQFF. DNA for the CDR3: TGCGCCAGCAGCCAAGATCTTGCTCGTGGGGATGAGCAGTTCTTC.

This chain links TRBV5-1 with TRBJ2-5; perhaps TRBD2 as D (5 bases). Germline loops: CDR1 SGHRS, CDR2 YFSETQ. CDR3 length equals 13 residues. V lost 4 bases, J lost 5 bases, and 12 bases lay in between. CDR3 in DNA: TGCGCCAGCAGCGGCGGTCCGGGGGAGACCCAGTACTTC. Translating gives CASSGGPGETQYF.

This clone was picked up a small number of times. CDR3 amino acids: CASSLWENYGYTF. CDR3 DNA sequence: TGTGCCAGCAGTTTATGGGAGAACTATGGCTACACCTTC. The J gene is TRBJ1-2, the V gene TRBV28, with no clear D. V was trimmed by 0 bases and J by 2 bases, leaving 4 bases between them. The CDR3 length is 13 residues. The germline CDR1 and CDR2 sequences are MDHEN and SYDVKM.

The V call is TRBV28, the J call TRBJ2-7; TRBD2 aligns across 8 bases. J was trimmed by 4 bases and V by 6 bases; bases with no gene match: 23. The V gene's germline CDR1 is MDHEN and CDR2 SYDVKM. The CDR3 spans 19 residues. CDR3 coding DNA: TGTGCCAGCAGCCTTATCCCCAAGACTAGCGTACCCACAAAGTACGAGCAGTACTTC. This codes for CASSLIPKTSVPTKYEQYF.

The chain is built from TRBV5-1 and TRBJ2-1; D perhaps matches TRBD2 (6 bases). With 0 bases removed from V and 4 bases from J, the gap between germline ends came to 8 bases. The CDR3 covers 14 residues. Germline assignment: CDR1 SGHRS and CDR2 YFSETQ. This CDR3 is CASSLGDWYNEQFF. The DNA for the CDR3 is TGCGCCAGCAGCTTGGGGGACTGGTACAATGAGCAGTTCTTC.

V gene TRBV10-3 combines with J gene TRBJ2-3; D is possibly TRBD2 (6 bases). Trimming shortened V by 0 bases and J by 4 bases, and 11 bases separated the two germline ends. The length of the CDR3 is 15 residues. CDR1 is ENHRY and CDR2 is SYGVKD in the germline V gene. The CDR3 protein is CAISESSGVADTQYF. The CDR3 bases are TGTGCCATCAGTGAGTCGTCGGGAGTGGCAGATACGCAGTATTTT.

The chain carries TRBV5-4 and TRBJ2-7; tentative D call: TRBD1 (6 bases). V dropped 6 bases and J dropped 3 bases, with 19 bases sitting between them. This CDR3 is built from 15 residues. Per the germline V gene, CDR1 is SGHNT and CDR2 is YYREEE (reference sequence). The CDR3 nucleotides read TGTGCCAGCACCAAGGATCTGGACAGTATCTACGAGCAGTACTTC. Translated, it gives CASTKDLDSIYEQYF.

V usage is TRBV6-6 and J usage is TRBJ2-7; no clear D gene. Trimming shortened V by 8 bases and J by 3 bases, and 11 bases separated the two germline ends. This CDR3 comprises 12 residues. Germline CDR1 reads MNHNY; CDR2 reads SVGAGI (reference sequence). CDR3 sequence (DNA): TGTGCCAGCTCGACAAGACTCTACGAGCAGTACTTC. It yields the protein CASSTRLYEQYF.

This clone was seen only once. The V call is TRBV7-2, the J call TRBJ2-3; 8 bases line up with TRBD2. In germline, CDR1 is SGHTA, CDR2 FQGNSA. The CDR3 runs 15 residues. Germline trimming cut 7 bases from V and 2 bases from J; bases unmatched to any gene: 8. CDR3 in DNA: TGTGCCAGCACCCTCACTAGCGGTATCACAGATACGCAGTATTTT. It specifies CASTLTSGITDTQYF.

The chain has TRBV7-8 and TRBJ2-7; 7 nucleotides agree with TRBD2. The CDR3 runs to 16 residues. Losses at the gene ends were 0 bases for V and 1 base for J; bases not matched to a gene: 6. CDR1 is SGHVS and CDR2 is FQNEAQ in the germline V gene. DNA of the CDR3: TGTGCCAGCAGCTTAGCGCTAGCGGAGGGGTCCTACGAGCAGTACTTC. It specifies CASSLALAEGSYEQYF.

CDR3 DNA sequence: TGTGCCAGCAGCGCGATCTCGGGATCGGGTCACACTGAAGCTTTCTTT. It codes for CASSAISGSGHTEAFF. The chain is built from TRBV9 and TRBJ1-1; no clear D gene. Germline CDR1 reads SGDLS; CDR2 reads YYNGEE. V lost 3 bases, J lost 3 bases, and 18 bases lay in between. The CDR3 covers 16 residues.

The V call is TRBV7-2, the J call TRBJ2-5; D gene uncertain. Germline V lookup: CDR1 SGHTA, CDR2 FQGNSA. Trimming removed 2 bases at V and 5 bases at J, with 6 bases between. The CDR3 is made up of 12 amino acids. The CDR3, as DNA: TGTGCCAGCAGCTTAAGGATGGAGACCCAGTACTTC. It yields the protein CASSLRMETQYF.

The J gene is TRBJ2-1, the V gene TRBV4-3, with 7 nucleotides matching TRBD2. CDR3 length: 15 amino acids. CDR1 is LGHNA and CDR2 is YSLEER in the germline V gene. The V and J ends lost 4 bases and 2 bases, in that order; junction bases with no gene match: 5. The CDR3 sequence: CASSRGLDPYNEQFF. In DNA, the CDR3 is TGCGCCAGCAGCCGAGGACTAGACCCCTACAATGAGCAGTTCTTC.

This rearrangement joins TRBV28 to TRBJ1-4, with a tentative D call TRBD1 (5 bases). The V gene lost 3 bases and the J gene lost 7 bases, with 18 bases spanning the gap. The CDR3 covers 16 residues. The germline gives CDR1 MDHEN, CDR2 SYDVKM. CDR3 nucleotides: TGTGCCAGCAGTTTGGGTTTCGGGACGGGAGTTGAAAAACTGTTTTTT. It encodes CASSLGFGTGVEKLFF.

This clone came up once. The chain joins TRBV4-1 to TRBJ2-7, with TRBD1 identical over 7 bases. CDR1 and CDR2 (germline): MGHRA, YSYEKL. The CDR3 loop spans 15 amino acids. V dropped 0 bases and J dropped 1; count of bases not matched to a gene: 3. CDR3 residues: CASSQESRGSYEQYF. The CDR3, as DNA: TGCGCCAGCAGCCAAGAGAGCAGGGGGTCCTACGAGCAGTACTTC.

The chain couples TRBV5-1 to TRBJ1-2; 7 bases agree with TRBD1. Trimming at V came to 4 bases and at J to 3 bases, leaving 3 bases not matched to a gene. Per germline, CDR1 SGHRS and CDR2 YFSETQ. The CDR3 length is 13 residues. The CDR3 DNA follows: TGCGCCAGCAGCGAAGGGACAGACTATGGCTACACCTTC. Translating it yields CASSEGTDYGYTF.

This sequence joins TRBV6-6 and TRBJ2-7; D gene uncertain. V lost 7 bases, J lost 2 bases, and 15 bases lay in between. Germline CDR1 MNHNY, CDR2 SVGAGI (reference sequence). The CDR3 is 14 amino acids. CDR3 in DNA: TGTGCCAGCAATAACCGGTTCCTGGCCTACGAGCAGTACTTC. It is translated as CASNNRFLAYEQYF.

The rearrangement uses TRBV6-1 and TRBJ1-5; 7 bases match TRBD1. Germline values: CDR1 MNHNS, CDR2 SASEGT. CDR3 length: 14 amino acids. The J segment lost 5 bases and the V segment lost 6 bases, leaving 7 bases of the junction unmatched. The CDR3 region has the DNA TGTGCCAGCAGACGGGACAGAAGGGATCAGCCCCAGCATTTT. Amino acid sequence: CASRRDRRDQPQHF.

Remarks on this clone: A read error may account for a junction end that differs from germline. The J gene is TRBJ2-1, the V gene TRBV11-1, with a tentative D call TRBD2 (5 bases). The V gene's germline CDR1 is SGHAT and CDR2 FQDESV (reference sequence). The CDR3 has 13 residues. Written as DNA, the CDR3 is TGTGCCAGCAGCCTAGCCTTCTTGAATGAGCAGTTCTTC. Its protein is CASSLAFLNEQFF. Full variable domain (missing parts from reference TRBV11-1 and TRBJ2-1): EAEVAQSPRYKITEKSQAVAFWCDPISGHATLYWYRQILGQGPELLVQFQDESVVDDSQLPKDRFSAERLKGVDSTLKIQPAELGDSAMYLCASSLAFLNEQFFGPGTRLTVL.

The chain carries TRBV28 and TRBJ2-1; TRBD2 agrees at 7 bases. The length of the CDR3 is 15 residues. The V segment lost 2 bases and the J segment 10 bases; nucleotides outside the gene matches: 11. From germline, CDR1 is MDHEN and CDR2 SYDVKM. Written as DNA, the CDR3 is TGTGCCAGCAGTTTAGCGGGAGAAGGTTCCCGGGAGCAGTTCTTC. As protein: CASSLAGEGSREQFF.

The chain has TRBV30 and TRBJ2-1; D is possibly TRBD1 (7 bases). This CDR3 is built from 16 residues. Between the trimmed V and J ends, which lost 3 bases and 4 bases, there was a span of 19 bases. Germline CDR1 GTSNPN, CDR2 SVGIG (reference sequence). This chain's CDR3 is CAWRGGSRTGYNEQFF. The DNA of the CDR3 is TGTGCCTGGAGGGGGGGTAGCAGGACAGGTTACAATGAGCAGTTCTTC.

This chain connects TRBV14 to TRBJ2-5, with a weak D call TRBD1 (7 bases). Germline V gene sequence: CDR1 SGHDN, CDR2 FVKESK. This CDR3 comprises 16 residues. V lost 4 bases to trimming and J lost 4 bases, with 19 bases between them. CDR3 nucleotides: TGTGCCAGCAGCCGATACCGACAGGGACTCGGAGAGACCCAGTACTTC. Protein product: CASSRYRQGLGETQYF.

The chain is built from TRBV7-9 and TRBJ2-7; either TRBD1 or TRBD2 may supply D (7 bases each). The V gene lost 1 base and the J gene lost 0 bases, with 19 bases spanning the gap. CDR1 is SEHNR, CDR2 FQNEAQ, per germline (reference sequence). This CDR3 spans 18 amino acids. DNA of the CDR3: TGTGCCAGCAGCTTAGGGTCTATTGGGGGGGACAGCTCCTACGAGCAGTACTTC. This translates into CASSLGSIGGDSSYEQYF. Combining the CDR3 with reference TRBV7-9 and TRBJ2-7 gives the whole variable domain DTGVSQNPRHKITKRGQNVTFRCDPISEHNRLYWYRQTLGQGPEFLTYFQNEAQLEKSRLLSDRFSAERPKGSFSTLEIQRTEQGDSAMYLCASSLGSIGGDSSYEQYFGPGTRLTVT.

In nucleotides, the CDR3 is TGCGCCAGCAGCCCGGGGGGCTCTGGAAACACCATATATTTT. This sequence encodes CASSPGGSGNTIYF. The chain uses TRBV5-1 and TRBJ1-3; perhaps TRBD1 as D (5 bases). Germline V gene data show CDR1 as SGHRS and CDR2 as YFSETQ. V lost 4 bases and J lost 0, with 8 bases in between. CDR3 length: 14 amino acids.